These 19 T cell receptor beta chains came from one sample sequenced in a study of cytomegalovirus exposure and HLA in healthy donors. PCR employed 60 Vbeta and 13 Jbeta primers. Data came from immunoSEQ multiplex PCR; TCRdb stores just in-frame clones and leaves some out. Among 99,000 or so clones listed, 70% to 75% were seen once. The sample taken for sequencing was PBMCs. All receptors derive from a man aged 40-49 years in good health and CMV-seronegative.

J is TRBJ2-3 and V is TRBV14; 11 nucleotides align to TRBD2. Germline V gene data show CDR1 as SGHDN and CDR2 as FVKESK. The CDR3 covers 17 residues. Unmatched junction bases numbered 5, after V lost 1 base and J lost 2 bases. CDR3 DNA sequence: TGTGCCAGCAGCCAAGTTTCTAGCGGGGGGATCACAGATACGCAGTATTTT. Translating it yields CASSQVSSGGITDTQYF. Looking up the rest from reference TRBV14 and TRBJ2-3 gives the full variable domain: EAGVTQFPSHSVIEKGQTVTLRCDPISGHDNLYWYRRVMGKEIKFLLHFVKESKQDESGMPNNRFLAERTGGTYSTLKVQPAELEDSGVYFCASSQVSSGGITDTQYFGPGTRLTVL.

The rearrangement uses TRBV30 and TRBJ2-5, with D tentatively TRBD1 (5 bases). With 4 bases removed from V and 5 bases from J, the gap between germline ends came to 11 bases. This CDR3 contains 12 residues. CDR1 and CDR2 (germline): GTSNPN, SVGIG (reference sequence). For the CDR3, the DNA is TGTGCCTGGAAACAGGCCGCGGAGACCCAGTACTTC. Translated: CAWKQAAETQYF.

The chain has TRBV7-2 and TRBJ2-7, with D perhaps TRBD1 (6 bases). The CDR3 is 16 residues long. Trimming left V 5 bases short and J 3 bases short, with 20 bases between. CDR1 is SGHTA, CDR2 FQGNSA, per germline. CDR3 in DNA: TGTGCCAGCAGCACACGATCCTCGGGACACCGCTACGAGCAGTACTTC. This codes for CASSTRSSGHRYEQYF.

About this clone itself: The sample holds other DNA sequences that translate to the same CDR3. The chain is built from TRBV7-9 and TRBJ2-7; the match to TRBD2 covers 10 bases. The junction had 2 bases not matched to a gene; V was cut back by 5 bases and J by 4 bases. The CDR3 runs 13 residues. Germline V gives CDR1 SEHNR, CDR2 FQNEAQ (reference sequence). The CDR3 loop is CASSPSGSYEQYF. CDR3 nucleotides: TGTGCCAGCAGCCCTAGCGGGAGTTACGAGCAGTACTTC.

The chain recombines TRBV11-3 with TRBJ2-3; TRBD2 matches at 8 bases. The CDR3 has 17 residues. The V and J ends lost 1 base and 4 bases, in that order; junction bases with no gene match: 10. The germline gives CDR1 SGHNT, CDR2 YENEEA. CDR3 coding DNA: TGTGCCAGCAGCTTAGGGCGGGGGGCTTCCCTCCCAGATACGCAGTATTTT. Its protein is CASSLGRGASLPDTQYF.

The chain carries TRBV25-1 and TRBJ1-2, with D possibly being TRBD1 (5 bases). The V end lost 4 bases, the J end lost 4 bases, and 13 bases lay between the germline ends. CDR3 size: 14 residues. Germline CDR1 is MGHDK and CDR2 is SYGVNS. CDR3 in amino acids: CASSGSTASYGYTF. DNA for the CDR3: TGTGCCAGCAGTGGGTCGACAGCCTCCTATGGCTACACCTTC.

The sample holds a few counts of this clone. CDR3 nucleotides: TGTGCCAGCAGCTTGAGGGACAGCAACTATGGCTACACCTTC. This gives the protein CASSLRDSNYGYTF. This rearrangement joins TRBV7-2 to TRBJ1-2; 7 positions agree with TRBD1. V dropped 3 bases and J dropped 2; count of bases not matched to a gene: 3. The CDR3 is 14 amino acids. The germline V gene encodes CDR1 SGHTA and CDR2 FQGNSA.

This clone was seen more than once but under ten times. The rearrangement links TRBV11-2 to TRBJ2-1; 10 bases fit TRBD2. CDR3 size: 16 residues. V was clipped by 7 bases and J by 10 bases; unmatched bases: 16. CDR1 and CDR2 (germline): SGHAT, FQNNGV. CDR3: CASTLSASGRTGEQFF. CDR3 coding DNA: TGTGCCAGCACCCTTTCGGCTAGCGGGAGAACGGGAGAGCAGTTCTTC.

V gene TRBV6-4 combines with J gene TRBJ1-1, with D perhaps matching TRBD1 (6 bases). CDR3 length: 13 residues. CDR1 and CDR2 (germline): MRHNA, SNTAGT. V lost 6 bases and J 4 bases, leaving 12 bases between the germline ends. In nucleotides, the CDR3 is TGTGCCAGCAGGGCCGTAGGGGGCACTGAAGCTTTCTTT. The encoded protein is CASRAVGGTEAFF.

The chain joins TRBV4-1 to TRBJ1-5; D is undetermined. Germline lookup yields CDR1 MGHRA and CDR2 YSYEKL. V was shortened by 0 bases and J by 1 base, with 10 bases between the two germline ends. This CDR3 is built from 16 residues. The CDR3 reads CASSQDGFGSNQPQHF. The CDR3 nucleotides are TGCGCCAGCAGCCAAGATGGGTTCGGGAGCAATCAGCCCCAGCATTTT.

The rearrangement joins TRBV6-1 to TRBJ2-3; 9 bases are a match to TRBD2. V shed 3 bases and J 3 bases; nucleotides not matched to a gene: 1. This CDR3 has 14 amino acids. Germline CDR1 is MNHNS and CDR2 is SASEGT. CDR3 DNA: TGTGCCAGCAGTGACCTAGCGGGAACAGATACGCAGTATTTT. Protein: CASSDLAGTDTQYF.

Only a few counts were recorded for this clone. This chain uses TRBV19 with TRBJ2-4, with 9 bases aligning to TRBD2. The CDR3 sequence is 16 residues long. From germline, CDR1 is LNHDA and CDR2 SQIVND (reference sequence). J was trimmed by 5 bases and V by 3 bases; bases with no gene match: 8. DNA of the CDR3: TGTGCCAGTAGTATGGGGCGGGAGGGCCGGGAAAACATTCAGTACTTC. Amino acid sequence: CASSMGREGRENIQYF.

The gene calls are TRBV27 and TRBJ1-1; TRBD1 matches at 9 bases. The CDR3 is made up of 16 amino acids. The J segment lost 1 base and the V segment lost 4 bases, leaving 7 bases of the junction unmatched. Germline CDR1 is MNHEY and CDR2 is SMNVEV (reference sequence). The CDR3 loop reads CASSSPPGQGNTEAFF. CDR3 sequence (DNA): TGTGCCAGCAGTTCTCCTCCGGGACAGGGGAACACTGAAGCTTTCTTT.

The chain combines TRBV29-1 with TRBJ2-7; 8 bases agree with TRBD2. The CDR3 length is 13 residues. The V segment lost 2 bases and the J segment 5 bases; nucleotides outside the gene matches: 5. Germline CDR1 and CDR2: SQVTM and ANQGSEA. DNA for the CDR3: TGCAGCGTTGAAACAGCGGGGGAAAACGAGCAGTACTTC. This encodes CSVETAGENEQYF.

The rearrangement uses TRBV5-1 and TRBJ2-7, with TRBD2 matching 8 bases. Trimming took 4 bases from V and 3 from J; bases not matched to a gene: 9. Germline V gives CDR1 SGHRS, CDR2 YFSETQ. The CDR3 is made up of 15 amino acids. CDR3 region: CASSPAGGPFYEQYF. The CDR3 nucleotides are TGCGCCAGCAGCCCCGCGGGGGGACCGTTCTACGAGCAGTACTTC.

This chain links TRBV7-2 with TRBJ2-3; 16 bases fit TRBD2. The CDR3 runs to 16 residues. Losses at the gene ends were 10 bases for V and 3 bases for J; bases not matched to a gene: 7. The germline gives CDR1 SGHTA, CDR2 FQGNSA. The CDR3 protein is CAIGTSGGAGTDTQYF. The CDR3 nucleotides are TGTGCCATCGGGACTAGCGGGGGGGCCGGGACAGATACGCAGTATTTT.

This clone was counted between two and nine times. CDR3: CASSQEFSWSGGADTQYF. CDR3 sequence (DNA): TGCGCCAGCAGCCAAGAATTCTCGTGGAGCGGGGGCGCAGATACGCAGTATTTT. The chain links TRBV4-3 to TRBJ2-3; TRBD2 matches 8 bases. The CDR3 spans 18 residues. Looked up from germline, CDR1 is LGHNA and CDR2 is YSLEER. Trimming removed 0 bases from V and 4 bases from J; junction bases left unmatched: 12.

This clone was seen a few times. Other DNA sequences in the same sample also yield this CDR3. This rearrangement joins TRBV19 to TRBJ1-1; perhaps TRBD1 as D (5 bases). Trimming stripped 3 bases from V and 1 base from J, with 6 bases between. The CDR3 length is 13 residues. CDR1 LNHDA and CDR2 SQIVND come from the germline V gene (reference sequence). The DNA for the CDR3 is TGTGCCAGTAGTATTACAGGGAACACTGAAGCTTTCTTT. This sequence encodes CASSITGNTEAFF.

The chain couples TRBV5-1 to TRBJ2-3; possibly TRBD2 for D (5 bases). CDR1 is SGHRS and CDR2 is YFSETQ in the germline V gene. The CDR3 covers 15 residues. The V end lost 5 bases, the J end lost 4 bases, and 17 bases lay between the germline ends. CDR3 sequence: CASSLGPSTADTQYF. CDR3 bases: TGCGCCAGCAGTTTAGGCCCTAGCACCGCAGATACGCAGTATTTT.